This entry describes one TCR beta chain. V was trimmed by 0 bases and J by 7 bases, leaving 11 bases between them. The germline CDR1 and CDR2 sequences are SGHDT and YYEEEE. The CDR3 loop spans 14 amino acids. In the source study's methods: Amplification of reference gene primers provided the estimated nucleated cell counts. Profiled with immunoSEQ multiplex PCR; TCRdb holds only in-frame clones, not every one. V, J and clone size are taken as reported in that table, and D and trimming were inferred from the DNA itself. The data show some 250,000 clones, approximately 86% seen once. This sample was included in a study of blood T cell repertoires in COVID-19. Looking at the study overall: The samples span acute and convalescent COVID-19 from the United States, Italy and Spain. T cells, B-cell-depleted T cells, or PBMCs provided the cDNA or gDNA that served as material.

The chain combines TRBV5-6 with TRBJ1-5, with a possible D match to TRBD1 (5 bases). The sequence was obtained from a woman under 40 who had recovered from COVID-19. The specimen was peripheral blood. CDR3 amino acids: CASSLAAEGQPQHF. The CDR3 DNA reads TGTGCCAGCAGCTTGGCAGCGGAGGGGCAGCCCCAGCATTTT.